The T cell receptor beta chain described here comes from a study of cytomegalovirus exposure and HLA in healthy donors. Study-wide background: Unique TCRs numbering around 80 million, obtained from HLA-typed donors, made up an early data release. Genotyping showed less than 85% of a few hundred donors falling in the Caucasian-associated ancestry cluster.

This clone was seen more than once but under ten times. At collection, donors were nominally healthy, but unrecorded immune exposures were probable. In germline, CDR1 is SGHKS, CDR2 YYEKEE (reference sequence). The V end lost 3 bases, the J end lost 2 bases, and 14 bases lay between the germline ends. The CDR3 consists of 16 residues. Primers included in the PCR were 60 Vbeta and 13 Jbeta primers. Sequencing used immunoSEQ multiplex PCR; TCRdb keeps in-frame clones, though not all of them. The top ten clones hold 1.5% of a sample with about 120,000 clones, about four fifths of them seen once. This receptor was identified in a woman between 18 and 29 years old in good health and CMV-seronegative. J is TRBJ2-2 and V is TRBV5-5; D might be TRBD1 (5 bases). The specimen was PBMCs. The CDR3 loop is CASSSDRPTNTGELFF. The CDR3 DNA sequence: TGTGCCAGCAGCTCAGACAGACCAACAAACACCGGGGAGCTGTTTTTT.